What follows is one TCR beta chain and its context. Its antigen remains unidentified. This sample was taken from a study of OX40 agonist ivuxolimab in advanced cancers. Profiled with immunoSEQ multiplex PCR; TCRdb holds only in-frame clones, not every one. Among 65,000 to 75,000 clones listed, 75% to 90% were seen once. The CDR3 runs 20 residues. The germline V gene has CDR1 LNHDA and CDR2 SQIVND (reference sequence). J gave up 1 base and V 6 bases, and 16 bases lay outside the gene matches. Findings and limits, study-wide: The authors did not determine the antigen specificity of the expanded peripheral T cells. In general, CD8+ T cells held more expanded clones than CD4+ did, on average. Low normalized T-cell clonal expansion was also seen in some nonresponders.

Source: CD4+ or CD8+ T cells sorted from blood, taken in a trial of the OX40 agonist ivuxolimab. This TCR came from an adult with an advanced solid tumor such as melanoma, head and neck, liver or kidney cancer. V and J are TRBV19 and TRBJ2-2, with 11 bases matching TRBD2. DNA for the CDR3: TGTGCCAGTAGCACCTCCCGTGGGACTAGCGGAGGTCGGAACACCGGGGAGCTGTTTTTT. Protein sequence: CASSTSRGTSGGRNTGELFF.